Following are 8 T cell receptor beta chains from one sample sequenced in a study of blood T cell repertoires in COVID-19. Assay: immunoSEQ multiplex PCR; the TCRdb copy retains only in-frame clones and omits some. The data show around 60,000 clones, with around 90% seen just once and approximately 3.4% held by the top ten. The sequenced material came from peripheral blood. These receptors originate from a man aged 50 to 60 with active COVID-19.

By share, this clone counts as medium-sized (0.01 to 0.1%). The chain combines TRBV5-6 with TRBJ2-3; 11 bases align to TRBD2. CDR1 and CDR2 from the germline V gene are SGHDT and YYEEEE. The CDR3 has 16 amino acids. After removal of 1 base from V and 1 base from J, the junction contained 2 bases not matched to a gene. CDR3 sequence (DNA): TGTGCCAGCAGCTTGTCGACTAGCGGGGGCACAGATACGCAGTATTTT. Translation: CASSLSTSGGTDTQYF.

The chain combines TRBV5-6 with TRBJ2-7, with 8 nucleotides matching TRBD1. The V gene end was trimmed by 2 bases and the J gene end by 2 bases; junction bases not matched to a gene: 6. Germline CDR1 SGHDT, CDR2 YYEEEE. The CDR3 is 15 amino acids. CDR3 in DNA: TGTGCCAGCAGCTTCCGGGACAGGCTTACCTACGAGCAGTACTTC. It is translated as CASSFRDRLTYEQYF.

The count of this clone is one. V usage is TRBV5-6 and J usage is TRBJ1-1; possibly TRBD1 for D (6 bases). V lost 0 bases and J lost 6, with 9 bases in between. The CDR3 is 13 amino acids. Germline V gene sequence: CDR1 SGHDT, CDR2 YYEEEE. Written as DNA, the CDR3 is TGTGCCAGCAGCTTGGGGACAGCCTCTGAAGCTTTCTTT. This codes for CASSLGTASEAFF.

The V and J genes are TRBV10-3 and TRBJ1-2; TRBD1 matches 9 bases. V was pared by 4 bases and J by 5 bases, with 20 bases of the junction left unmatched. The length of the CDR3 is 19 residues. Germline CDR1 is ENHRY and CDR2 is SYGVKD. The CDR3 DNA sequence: TGTGCCATCAGTGCTCCCATTCAGGGACAGGGTAACGGGGGGTATGGCTACACCTTC. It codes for CAISAPIQGQGNGGYGYTF.

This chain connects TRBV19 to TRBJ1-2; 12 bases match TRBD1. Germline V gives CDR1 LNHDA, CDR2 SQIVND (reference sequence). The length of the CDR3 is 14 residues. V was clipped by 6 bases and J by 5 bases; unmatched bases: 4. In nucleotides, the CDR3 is TGTGCCAGTAGGGGACAGGGGGCGAGGTATGGCTACACCTTC. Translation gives CASRGQGARYGYTF.

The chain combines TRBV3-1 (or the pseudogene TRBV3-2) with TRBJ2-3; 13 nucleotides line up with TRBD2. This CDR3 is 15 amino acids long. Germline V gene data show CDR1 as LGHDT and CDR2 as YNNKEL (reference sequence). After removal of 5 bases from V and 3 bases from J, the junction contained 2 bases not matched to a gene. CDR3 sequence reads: CASSWTSGSTDTQYF. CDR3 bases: TGTGCCAGCAGCTGGACTAGCGGGAGTACAGATACGCAGTATTTT.

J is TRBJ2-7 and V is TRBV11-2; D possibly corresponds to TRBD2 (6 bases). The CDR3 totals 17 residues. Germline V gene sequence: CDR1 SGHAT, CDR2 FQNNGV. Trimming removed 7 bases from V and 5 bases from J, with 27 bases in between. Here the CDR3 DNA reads TGTGCCAGCACCGAGGCGGGGCACCTCGCGAGGGTGGACGAGCAGTACTTC. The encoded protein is CASTEAGHLARVDEQYF.

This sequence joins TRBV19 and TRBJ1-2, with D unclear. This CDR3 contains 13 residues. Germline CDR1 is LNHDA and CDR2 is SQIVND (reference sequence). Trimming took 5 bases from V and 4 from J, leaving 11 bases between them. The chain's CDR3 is CASSSLSIYGYTF. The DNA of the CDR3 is TGTGCCAGTAGTTCCCTTAGCATCTATGGCTACACCTTC.